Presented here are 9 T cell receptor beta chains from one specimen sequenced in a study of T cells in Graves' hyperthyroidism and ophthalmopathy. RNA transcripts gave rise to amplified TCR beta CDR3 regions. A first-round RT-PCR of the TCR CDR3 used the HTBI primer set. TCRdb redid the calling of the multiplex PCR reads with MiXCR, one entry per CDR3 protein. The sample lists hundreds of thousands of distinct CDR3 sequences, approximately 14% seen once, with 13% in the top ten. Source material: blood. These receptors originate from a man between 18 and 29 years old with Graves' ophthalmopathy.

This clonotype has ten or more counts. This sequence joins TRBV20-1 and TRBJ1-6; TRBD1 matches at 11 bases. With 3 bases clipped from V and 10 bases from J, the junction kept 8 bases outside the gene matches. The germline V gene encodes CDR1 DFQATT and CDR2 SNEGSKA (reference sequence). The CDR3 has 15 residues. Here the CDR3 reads CSASRTGGAESPLHF. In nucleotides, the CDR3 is TGCAGTGCTAGTCGGACAGGGGGCGCAGAATCACCCCTCCACTTT.

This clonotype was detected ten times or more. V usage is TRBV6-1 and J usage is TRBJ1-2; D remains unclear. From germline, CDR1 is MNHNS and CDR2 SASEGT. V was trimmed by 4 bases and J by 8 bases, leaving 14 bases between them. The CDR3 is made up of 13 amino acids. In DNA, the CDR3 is TGTGCCAGCAGTGTACCCGCCTTCGGGGGCTACACCTTC. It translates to CASSVPAFGGYTF.

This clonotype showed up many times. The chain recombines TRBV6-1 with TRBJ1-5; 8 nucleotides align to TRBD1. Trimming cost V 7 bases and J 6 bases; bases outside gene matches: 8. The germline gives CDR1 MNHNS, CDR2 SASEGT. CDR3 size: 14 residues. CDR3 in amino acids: CASNGQGRGQPQHF. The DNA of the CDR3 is TGTGCCAGCAACGGACAGGGAAGGGGTCAGCCCCAGCATTTT.

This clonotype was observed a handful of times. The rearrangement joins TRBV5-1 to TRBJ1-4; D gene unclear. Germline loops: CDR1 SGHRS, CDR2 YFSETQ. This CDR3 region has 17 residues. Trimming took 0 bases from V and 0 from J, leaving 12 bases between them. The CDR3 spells CASSLDVGLATNEKLFF. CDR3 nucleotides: TGCGCCAGCAGCTTGGATGTGGGGTTAGCAACTAATGAAAAACTGTTTTTT.

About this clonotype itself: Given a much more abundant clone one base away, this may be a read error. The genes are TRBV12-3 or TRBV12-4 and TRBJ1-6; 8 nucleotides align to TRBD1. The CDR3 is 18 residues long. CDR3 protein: CACSLARTGGSYNSPLHF. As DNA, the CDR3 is TGTGCCTGCAGTTTAGCCAGAACAGGGGGCTCCTATAATTCACCCCTCCACTTT.

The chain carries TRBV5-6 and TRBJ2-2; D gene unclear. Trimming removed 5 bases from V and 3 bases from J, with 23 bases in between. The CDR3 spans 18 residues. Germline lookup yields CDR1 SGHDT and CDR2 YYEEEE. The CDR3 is CASRTSWPPSSDTGELFF. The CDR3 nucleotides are TGTGCCAGCAGAACCTCCTGGCCCCCTTCGTCGGACACCGGGGAGCTGTTTTTT.

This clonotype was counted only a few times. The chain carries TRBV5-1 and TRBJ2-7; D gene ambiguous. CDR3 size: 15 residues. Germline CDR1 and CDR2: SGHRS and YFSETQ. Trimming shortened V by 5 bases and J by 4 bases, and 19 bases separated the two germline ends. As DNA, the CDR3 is TGCGCCAGCAGGGATAGGCCTAAGGAGCAGTACGAGCAGTACTTC. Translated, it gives CASRDRPKEQYEQYF.

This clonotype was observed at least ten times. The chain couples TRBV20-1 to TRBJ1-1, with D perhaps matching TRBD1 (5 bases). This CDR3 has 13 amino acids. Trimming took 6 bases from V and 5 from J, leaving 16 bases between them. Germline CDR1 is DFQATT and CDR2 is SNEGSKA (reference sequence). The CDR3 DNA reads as TGCAGTGCCGACGGGGACCTAGGGACTGAAGCTTTCTTT. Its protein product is CSADGDLGTEAFF.

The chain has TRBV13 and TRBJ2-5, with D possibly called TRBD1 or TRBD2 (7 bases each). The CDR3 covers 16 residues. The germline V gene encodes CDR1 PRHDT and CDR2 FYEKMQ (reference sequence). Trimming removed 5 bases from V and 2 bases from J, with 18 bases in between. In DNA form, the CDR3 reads TGTGCCAGCAGCCCCAGGGGGGGTCCAAATCAAGAGACCCAGTACTTC. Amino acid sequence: CASSPRGGPNQETQYF.